Each of the 8 T cell receptor beta chains below was sequenced from the same sample in a study of T cells in Graves' hyperthyroidism and ophthalmopathy. Amplification targeted TCR beta CDR3 regions from RNA transcripts. Initially, a first-round RT-PCR of the TCR CDR3 employed the HTBI primer set. MiXCR, run by TCRdb on the multiplex PCR reads, gives a single entry per CDR3 protein. The sample contains around 350,000 distinct CDR3 sequences, approximately 14% of which appear only once. Sequences were obtained from blood. Every receptor here comes from a woman in her late teens or twenties with Graves' hyperthyroidism that later progressed to Graves' ophthalmopathy.

There are many counts of this clonotype. The chain recombines TRBV27 with TRBJ1-1, with D possibly being TRBD1 (5 bases). V was pared by 7 bases and J by 5 bases, with 17 bases between. Germline CDR1 and CDR2: MNHEY and SMNVEV (reference sequence). CDR3 length equals 14 residues. CDR3 loop: CASNTGGGRTEAFF. CDR3 DNA: TGTGCCAGCAACACTGGGGGGGGACGGACTGAAGCTTTCTTT.

V and J are TRBV25-1 and TRBJ2-7; TRBD1 might be the D (6 bases). Germline CDR1 is MGHDK and CDR2 is SYGVNS. The ends were cut back, 0 bases at V and 5 bases at J, with 17 bases in the middle. There are 16 residues in the CDR3. The CDR3 loop reads CASSEYRGRDLDEQYF. The CDR3 bases are TGTGCCAGCAGTGAATACAGGGGCCGCGATCTCGACGAGCAGTACTTC.

This clonotype appeared many times. This chain connects TRBV6-1 to TRBJ1-2, with no clear D. CDR1 and CDR2 from the germline V gene are MNHNS and SASEGT. This CDR3 has 13 residues. Trimming cost V 3 bases and J 6 bases, with 11 bases left between them. The CDR3 loop reads CASSDGTFDGYTF. CDR3 sequence (DNA): TGTGCCAGCAGTGACGGCACCTTTGATGGCTACACCTTC.

The chain carries TRBV4-2 and TRBJ2-2; 10 nucleotides line up with TRBD2. Germline V gene data show CDR1 as LGHNA and CDR2 as YNFKEQ. The trim removed 0 bases at V and 6 bases at J, leaving 10 bases unmatched. This CDR3 has 18 residues. The CDR3 sequence: CASSQEGIAGGGAGELFF. CDR3 DNA: TGTGCCAGCAGCCAAGAGGGGATAGCGGGAGGTGGGGCCGGGGAGCTGTTTTTT.

The sample holds many counts of this clonotype. J is TRBJ1-4 and V is TRBV10-3, with 8 bases lining up with TRBD1. The germline gives CDR1 ENHRY, CDR2 SYGVKD. Losses at the gene ends were 6 bases for V and 5 bases for J; bases not matched to a gene: 5. The CDR3 extends over 14 amino acids. As DNA, the CDR3 is TGTGCCATCAGGGGGACAGGAAGCAATGAAAAACTGTTTTTT. Translating gives CAIRGTGSNEKLFF.

For this clonotype: Just one base apart from a much larger clone, this may be a read error. This chain joins TRBV18 and TRBJ1-2; 7 bases map to TRBD1. Germline CDR1 KGHSH, CDR2 LQKENI. The CDR3 runs 16 residues. CDR3 residues: CASSEPGQHDLYGSTF. CDR3 in DNA: TGTGCCAGCTCAGAACCGGGACAGCACGACCTTTATGGCTCCACCTTC.

This clonotype was picked up many times. This chain joins TRBV7-9 and TRBJ2-1, with a tentative D call TRBD1 (6 bases). The germline gives CDR1 SEHNR, CDR2 FQNEAQ (reference sequence). The ends were cut back, 3 bases at V and 5 bases at J, with 8 bases in the middle. The CDR3 totals 13 residues. In DNA form, the CDR3 reads TGTGCCAGCAGCTTCGCAGGGGACAATGAGCAGTTCTTC. It yields the protein CASSFAGDNEQFF.

V gene TRBV5-1 combines with J gene TRBJ1-4; TRBD1 is a possible D gene (6 bases). V lost 4 bases, J lost 0 bases, and 13 bases lay in between. The length of the CDR3 is 16 residues. Looked up from germline, CDR1 is SGHRS and CDR2 is YFSETQ. The CDR3: CASSARGASTNEKLFF. DNA for the CDR3: TGCGCCAGCAGCGCCCGGGGGGCGTCAACTAATGAAAAACTGTTTTTT.